A single sample is the source of the 14 T cell receptor beta chains below, sequenced in a study of blood T cell repertoires in COVID-19. Using immunoSEQ multiplex PCR, the repertoire was profiled, and TCRdb retains in-frame clones only, with some absent. The sample records about 260,000 clones, approximately 89% being singletons. The sequenced material came from peripheral blood. The receptors stem from a man aged 40-49 years who had recovered from COVID-19.

The V gene is TRBV4-2, the J gene TRBJ2-2; TRBD1 agrees at 7 bases. J lost 3 bases, V lost 1 base, and 5 bases had no gene match. CDR3 length: 16 amino acids. Germline V gene sequence: CDR1 LGHNA, CDR2 YNFKEQ. CDR3: CASSQAQGVHTGELFF. DNA of the CDR3: TGTGCCAGCAGCCAAGCCCAGGGGGTACACACCGGGGAGCTGTTTTTT.

This clone was seen just once. The chain employs TRBV28 and TRBJ2-6; no clear D. Trimming stripped 5 bases from V and 0 bases from J, with 11 bases between. This CDR3 is built from 16 residues. The germline V gene has CDR1 MDHEN and CDR2 SYDVKM. The CDR3: CASSNPRSSGANVLTF. CDR3 nucleotide sequence: TGTGCCAGCAGTAACCCACGGAGCTCTGGGGCCAACGTCCTGACTTTC. The full variable domain, completed using reference TRBV28 and TRBJ2-6, is DVKVTQSSRYLVKRTGEKVFLECVQDMDHENMFWYRQDPGLGLRLIYFSYDVKMKEKGDIPEGYSVSREKKERFSLILESASTNQTSMYLCASSNPRSSGANVLTFGAGSRLTVL.

The V call is TRBV2, the J call TRBJ1-4, with D tentatively TRBD1 (5 bases). V gave up 2 bases and J gave up 4 bases, with 11 bases separating them. The germline V gene has CDR1 SNHLY and CDR2 FYNNEI. The CDR3 sequence is 15 residues long. The CDR3 DNA follows: TGTGCCAGCAGTGAATCAGGGATATTTAATGAAAAACTGTTTTTT. As protein: CASSESGIFNEKLFF. Using reference TRBV2 and TRBJ1-4 for the parts outside the CDR3, the full variable domain is EPEVTQTPSHQVTQMGQEVILRCVPISNHLYFYWYRQILGQKVEFLVSFYNNEISEKSEIFDDQFSVERPDGSNFTLKIRSTKLEDSAMYFCASSESGIFNEKLFFGSGTQLSVL.

V and J are TRBV7-2 and TRBJ2-7; 9 nucleotides line up with TRBD2. CDR1 SGHTA and CDR2 FQGNSA come from the germline V gene. This CDR3 has 15 residues. Trimming took 4 bases from V and 1 from J; bases not matched to a gene: 5. The CDR3 protein is CASSWLAGRSYEQYF. CDR3 DNA: TGTGCCAGCAGCTGGCTAGCGGGGCGGTCCTACGAGCAGTACTTC.

J is TRBJ2-1 and V is TRBV7-7; 9 bases are a match to TRBD2. Trimming at V came to 5 bases and at J to 5 bases, leaving 4 bases not matched to a gene. Germline lookup yields CDR1 SSHAT and CDR2 FNYEAQ (reference sequence). This CDR3 contains 14 residues. The CDR3 nucleotides are TGTGCCAGCAGCCTTAGCGGGGGCCACAATGAGCAGTTCTTC. Encoded protein: CASSLSGGHNEQFF.

The chain couples TRBV5-8 to TRBJ2-1; 9 bases are a match to TRBD2. Germline CDR1 SGHTS, CDR2 YDEGEE. The CDR3 has 16 amino acids. Unmatched junction bases numbered 13, after V lost 7 bases and J lost 5 bases. As DNA, the CDR3 is TGTGCCAGCGATTCTGGGAGGCTAGCGGGACACAATGAGCAGTTCTTC. This gives the protein CASDSGRLAGHNEQFF. Complete variable domain (other parts from reference TRBV5-8 and TRBJ2-1): EAGVTQSPTHLIKTRGQQATLRCSPISGHTSVYWYQQALGLGLQFLLWYDEGEERNRGNFPPRFSGRQFPNYSSELNVNALELEDSALYLCASDSGRLAGHNEQFFGPGTRLTVL.

This clone showed up just once. The gene calls are TRBV18 and TRBJ2-7; TRBD1 is a possible D gene (6 bases). V shed 3 bases and J shed 4 bases, with 16 bases lying between them. The CDR3 totals 15 residues. CDR1 is KGHSH and CDR2 is LQKENI in the germline V gene. The CDR3 sequence is CASSPAGGRPYEQYF. Here the CDR3 DNA reads TGTGCCAGCTCACCGGCTGGGGGCAGACCTTACGAGCAGTACTTC.

The rearrangement uses TRBV5-6 and TRBJ2-2; D is unclear. V dropped 1 base and J dropped 6 bases, with 10 bases sitting between them. This CDR3 has 14 amino acids. CDR1 is SGHDT, CDR2 YYEEEE, per germline. CDR3 sequence: CASSLNGRPGELFF. DNA for the CDR3: TGTGCCAGCAGCTTGAATGGGCGCCCCGGGGAGCTGTTTTTT.

J is TRBJ2-7 and V is TRBV3-1 (or the pseudogene TRBV3-2); no firm D call. CDR1 is LGHDT and CDR2 is YNNKEL in the germline V gene (reference sequence). This CDR3 contains 11 residues. The V and J ends lost 6 bases and 7 bases respectively, with 10 bases between them. DNA of the CDR3: TGTGCCAGCAGTCGCGAGGATGAGCAGTACTTC. Translated: CASSREDEQYF.

V is TRBV14 and J is TRBJ1-1; 9 bases align to TRBD1. Germline trimming cut 0 bases from V and 1 base from J; bases unmatched to any gene: 9. Germline CDR1 reads SGHDN; CDR2 reads FVKESK. The CDR3 extends over 18 amino acids. CDR3: CASSQEMGQGGRNTEAFF. In DNA, the CDR3 is TGTGCCAGCAGCCAAGAAATGGGACAGGGAGGTCGGAACACTGAAGCTTTCTTT. The variable domain in full, completed from reference TRBV14 and TRBJ1-1, reads EAGVTQFPSHSVIEKGQTVTLRCDPISGHDNLYWYRRVMGKEIKFLLHFVKESKQDESGMPNNRFLAERTGGTYSTLKVQPAELEDSGVYFCASSQEMGQGGRNTEAFFGQGTRLTVV.

This chain connects TRBV2 to TRBJ2-7, with 7 bases that match TRBD1. The V gene end was trimmed by 6 bases and the J gene end by 0 bases; junction bases not matched to a gene: 5. This CDR3 comprises 14 residues. Germline CDR1 is SNHLY and CDR2 is FYNNEI. The CDR3 bases are TGTGCCAGCAGAACAGGGGACCACTCCTACGAGCAGTACTTC. This encodes CASRTGDHSYEQYF.

CDR3 protein: CASNKGGTGPAGELFF. The CDR3 DNA is TGTGCCAGCAACAAAGGAGGGACAGGTCCCGCCGGGGAGCTGTTTTTT. The rearrangement links TRBV5-4 to TRBJ2-2, with 8 bases fitting TRBD1. Unmatched junction bases numbered 13, after V lost 6 bases and J lost 6 bases. The CDR3 covers 16 residues. Germline CDR1 is SGHNT and CDR2 is YYREEE (reference sequence).

The rearrangement uses TRBV9 and TRBJ2-3; 11 bases map to TRBD2. J lost 4 bases, V lost 3 bases, and 7 bases had no gene match. Germline V gene lookup returns CDR1 SGDLS and CDR2 YYNGEE. CDR3 size: 16 residues. DNA for the CDR3: TGTGCCAGCAGCGGGTTAGCGGGAGGGCCCTCAGATACGCAGTATTTT. Translation gives CASSGLAGGPSDTQYF.

The table lists this clone with a count of one. The CDR3 sequence is CAIEPTGTGELFF. The CDR3 nucleotides read TGTGCCATCGAACCAACGGGTACCGGGGAGCTGTTTTTT. The rearrangement uses TRBV10-3 and TRBJ2-2; D uncertain. This CDR3 comprises 13 residues. Between the trimmed V and J ends, which lost 8 bases and 5 bases, there was a span of 12 bases. Germline V gives CDR1 ENHRY, CDR2 SYGVKD.